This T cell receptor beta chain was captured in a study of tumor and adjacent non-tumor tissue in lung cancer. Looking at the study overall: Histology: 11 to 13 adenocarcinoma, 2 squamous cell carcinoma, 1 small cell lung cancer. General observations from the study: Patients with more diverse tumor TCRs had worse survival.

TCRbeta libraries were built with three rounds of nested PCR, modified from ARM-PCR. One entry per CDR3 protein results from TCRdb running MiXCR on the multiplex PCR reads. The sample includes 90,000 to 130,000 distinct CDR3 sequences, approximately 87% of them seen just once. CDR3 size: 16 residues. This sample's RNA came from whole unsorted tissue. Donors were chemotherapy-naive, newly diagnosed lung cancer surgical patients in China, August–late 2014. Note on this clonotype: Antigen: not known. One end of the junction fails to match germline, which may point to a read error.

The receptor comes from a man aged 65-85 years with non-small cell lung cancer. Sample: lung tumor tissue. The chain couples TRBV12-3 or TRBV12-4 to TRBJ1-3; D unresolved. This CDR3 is CTSSSSLPHSGNTIYF. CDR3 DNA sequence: TGTACCAGCAGTTCCTCTCTCCCCCACTCTGGAAACACCATATATTTT.